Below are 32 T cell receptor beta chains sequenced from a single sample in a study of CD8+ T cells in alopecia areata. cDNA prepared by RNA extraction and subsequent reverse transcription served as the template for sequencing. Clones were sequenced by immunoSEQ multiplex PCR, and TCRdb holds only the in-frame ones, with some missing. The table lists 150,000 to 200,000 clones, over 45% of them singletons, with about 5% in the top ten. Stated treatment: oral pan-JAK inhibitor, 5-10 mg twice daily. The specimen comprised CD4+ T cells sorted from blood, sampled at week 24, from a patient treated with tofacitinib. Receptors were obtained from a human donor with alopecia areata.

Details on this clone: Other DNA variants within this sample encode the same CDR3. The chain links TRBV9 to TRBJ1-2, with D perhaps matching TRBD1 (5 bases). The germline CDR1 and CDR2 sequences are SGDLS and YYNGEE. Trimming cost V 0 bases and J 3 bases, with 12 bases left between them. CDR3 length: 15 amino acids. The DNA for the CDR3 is TGTGCCAGCAGCGTAGGTGGCAGGGATGACTATGGCTACACCTTC. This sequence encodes CASSVGGRDDYGYTF.

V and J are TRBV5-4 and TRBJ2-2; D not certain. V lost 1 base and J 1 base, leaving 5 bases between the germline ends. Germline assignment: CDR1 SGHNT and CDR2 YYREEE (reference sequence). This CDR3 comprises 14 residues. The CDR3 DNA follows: TGTGCCAGCAGCTTGAGGGTGAACACCGGGGAGCTGTTTTTT. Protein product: CASSLRVNTGELFF. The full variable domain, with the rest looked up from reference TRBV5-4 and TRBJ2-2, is ETGVTQSPTHLIKTRGQQVTLRCSSQSGHNTVSWYQQALGQGPQFIFQYYREEENGRGNFPPRFSGLQFPNYSSELNVNALELDDSALYLCASSLRVNTGELFFGEGSRLTVL.

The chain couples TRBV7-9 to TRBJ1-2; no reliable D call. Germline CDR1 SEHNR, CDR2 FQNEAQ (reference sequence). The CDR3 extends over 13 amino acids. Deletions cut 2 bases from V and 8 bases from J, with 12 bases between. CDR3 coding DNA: TGTGCCAGCAGCTTAAGTATCGGTCGGGGCTACACCTTC. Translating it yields CASSLSIGRGYTF. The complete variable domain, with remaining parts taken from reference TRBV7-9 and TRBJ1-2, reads DTGVSQNPRHKITKRGQNVTFRCDPISEHNRLYWYRQTLGQGPEFLTYFQNEAQLEKSRLLSDRFSAERPKGSFSTLEIQRTEQGDSAMYLCASSLSIGRGYTFGSGTRLTVV.

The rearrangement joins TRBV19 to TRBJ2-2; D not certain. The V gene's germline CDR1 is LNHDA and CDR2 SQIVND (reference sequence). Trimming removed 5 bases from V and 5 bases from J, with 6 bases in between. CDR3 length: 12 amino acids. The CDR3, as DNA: TGTGCCAGTAGTTCCAGGACCGGGGAGCTGTTTTTT. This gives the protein CASSSRTGELFF. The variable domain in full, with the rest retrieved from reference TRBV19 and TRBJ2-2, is DGGITQSPKYLFRKEGQNVTLSCEQNLNHDAMYWYRQDPGQGLRLIYYSQIVNDFQKGDIAEGYSVSREKKESFPLTVTSAQKNPTAFYLCASSSRTGELFFGEGSRLTVL.

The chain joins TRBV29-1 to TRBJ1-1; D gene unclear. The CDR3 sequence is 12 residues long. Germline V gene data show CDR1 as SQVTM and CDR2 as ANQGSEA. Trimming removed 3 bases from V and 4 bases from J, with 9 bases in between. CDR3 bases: TGCAGCGTTGACACGGACGGCACTGAAGCTTTCTTT. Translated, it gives CSVDTDGTEAFF.

The CDR3 DNA is TGCGCCAGCAGCCAAGAAGGGGTCAACCAGGGGGAAAAACTGTTTTTT. This translates into CASSQEGVNQGEKLFF. The gene calls are TRBV4-3 and TRBJ1-4, with D maybe TRBD1 (6 bases). The V gene's germline CDR1 is LGHNA and CDR2 YSLEER. The CDR3 is 16 residues long. V gave up 0 bases and J gave up 8 bases, with 16 bases separating them.

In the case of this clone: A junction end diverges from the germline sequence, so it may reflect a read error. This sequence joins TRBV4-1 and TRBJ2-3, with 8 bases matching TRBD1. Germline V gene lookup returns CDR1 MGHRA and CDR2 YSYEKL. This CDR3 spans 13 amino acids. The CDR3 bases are TGCGCCAGCAGCCAAGTGGGGACAGGTACGCAGTATTTT. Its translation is CASSQVGTGTQYF.

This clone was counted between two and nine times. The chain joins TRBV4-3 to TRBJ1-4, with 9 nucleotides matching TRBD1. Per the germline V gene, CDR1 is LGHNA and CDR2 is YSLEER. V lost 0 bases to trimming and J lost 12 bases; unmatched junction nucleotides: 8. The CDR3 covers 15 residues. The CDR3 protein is CASSQDDQRDRELFF. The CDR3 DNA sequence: TGCGCCAGCAGCCAAGATGATCAACGGGACAGGGAACTGTTTTTT.

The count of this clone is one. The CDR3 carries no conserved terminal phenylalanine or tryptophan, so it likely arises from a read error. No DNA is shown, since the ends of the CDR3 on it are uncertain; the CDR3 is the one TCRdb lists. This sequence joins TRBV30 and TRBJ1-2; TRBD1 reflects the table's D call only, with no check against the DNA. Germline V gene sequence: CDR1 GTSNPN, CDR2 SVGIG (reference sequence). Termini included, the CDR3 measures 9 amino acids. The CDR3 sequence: CAWGAGRPL.

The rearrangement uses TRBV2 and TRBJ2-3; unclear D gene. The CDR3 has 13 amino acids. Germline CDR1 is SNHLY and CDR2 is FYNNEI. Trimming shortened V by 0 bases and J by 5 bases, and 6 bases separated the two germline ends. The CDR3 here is CASSEAPGDTQYF. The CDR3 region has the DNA TGTGCCAGCAGTGAAGCGCCGGGAGATACGCAGTATTTT. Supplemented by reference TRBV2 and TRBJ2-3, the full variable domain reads EPEVTQTPSHQVTQMGQEVILRCVPISNHLYFYWYRQILGQKVEFLVSFYNNEISEKSEIFDDQFSVERPDGSNFTLKIRSTKLEDSAMYFCASSEAPGDTQYFGPGTRLTVL.

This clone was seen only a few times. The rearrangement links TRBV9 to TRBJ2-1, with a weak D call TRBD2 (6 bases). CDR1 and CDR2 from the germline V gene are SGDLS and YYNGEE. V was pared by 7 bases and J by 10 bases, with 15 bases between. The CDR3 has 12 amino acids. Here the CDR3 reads CASRGAEAEQFF. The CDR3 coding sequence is TGTGCCAGCCGCGGGGCTGAAGCAGAGCAGTTCTTC. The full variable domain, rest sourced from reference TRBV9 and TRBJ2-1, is DSGVTQTPKHLITATGQRVTLRCSPRSGDLSVYWYQQSLDQGLQFLIQYYNGEERAKGNILERFSAQQFPDLHSELNLSSLELGDSALYFCASRGAEAEQFFGPGTRLTVL.

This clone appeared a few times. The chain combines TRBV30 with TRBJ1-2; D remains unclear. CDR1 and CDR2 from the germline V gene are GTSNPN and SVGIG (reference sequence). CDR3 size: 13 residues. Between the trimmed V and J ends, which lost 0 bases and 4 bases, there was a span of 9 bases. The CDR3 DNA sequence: TGTGCCTGGAGTGTAATCCGGGCCTATGGCTACACCTTC. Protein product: CAWSVIRAYGYTF. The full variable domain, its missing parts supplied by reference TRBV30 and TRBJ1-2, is SQTIHQWPATLVQPVGSPLSLECTVEGTSNPNLYWYRQAAGRGLQLLFYSVGIGQISSEVPQNLSASRPQDRQFILSSKKLLLSDSGFYLCAWSVIRAYGYTFGSGTRLTVV.

CDR3 sequence (DNA): TGTGCCAGCAGCTTATTAGCGGGGGGGCGGCCCGGGGAGCTGTTTTTT. Residues: CASSLLAGGRPGELFF. This chain links TRBV7-2 with TRBJ2-2; 11 positions match TRBD2. The trim removed 2 bases at V and 6 bases at J, leaving 5 bases unmatched. Looked up from germline, CDR1 is SGHTA and CDR2 is FQGNSA. The CDR3 has 16 residues.

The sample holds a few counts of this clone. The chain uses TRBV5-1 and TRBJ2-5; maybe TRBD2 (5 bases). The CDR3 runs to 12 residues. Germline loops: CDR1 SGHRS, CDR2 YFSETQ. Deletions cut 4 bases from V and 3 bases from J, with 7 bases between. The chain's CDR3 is CASSPGKETQYF. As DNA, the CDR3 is TGCGCCAGCAGCCCGGGAAAAGAGACCCAGTACTTC.

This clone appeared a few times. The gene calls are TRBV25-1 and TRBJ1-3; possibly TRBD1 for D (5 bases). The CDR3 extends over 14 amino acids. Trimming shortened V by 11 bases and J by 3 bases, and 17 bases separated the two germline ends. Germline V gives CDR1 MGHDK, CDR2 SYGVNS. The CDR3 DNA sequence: TGTGCCTCTTCTCGAACCGGGGGTGGAAACACCATATATTTT. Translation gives CASSRTGGGNTIYF.

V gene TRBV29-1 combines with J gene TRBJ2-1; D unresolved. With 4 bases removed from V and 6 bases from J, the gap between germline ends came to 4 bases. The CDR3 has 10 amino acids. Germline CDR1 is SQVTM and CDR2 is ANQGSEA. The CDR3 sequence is CSVGSNEQFF. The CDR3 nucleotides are TGCAGCGTTGGGAGCAATGAGCAGTTCTTC.

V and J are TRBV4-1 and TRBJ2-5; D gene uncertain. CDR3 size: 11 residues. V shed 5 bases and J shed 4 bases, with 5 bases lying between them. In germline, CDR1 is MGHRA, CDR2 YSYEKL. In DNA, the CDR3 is TGCGCCAGCAGCTCCAGAGAGACCCAGTACTTC. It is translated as CASSSRETQYF.

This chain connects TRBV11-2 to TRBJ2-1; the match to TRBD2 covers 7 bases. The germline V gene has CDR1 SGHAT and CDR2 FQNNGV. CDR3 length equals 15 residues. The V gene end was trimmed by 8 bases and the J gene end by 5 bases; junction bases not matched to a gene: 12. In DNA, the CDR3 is TGTGCCAGCGGCCCAAGCGGGGACCTCAACAATGAGCAGTTCTTC. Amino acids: CASGPSGDLNNEQFF.

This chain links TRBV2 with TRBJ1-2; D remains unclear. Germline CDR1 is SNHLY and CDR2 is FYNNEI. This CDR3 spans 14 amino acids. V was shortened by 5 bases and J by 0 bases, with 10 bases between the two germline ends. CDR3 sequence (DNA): TGTGCCAGCAGTACACAACGCTCTAACTATGGCTACACCTTC. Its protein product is CASSTQRSNYGYTF. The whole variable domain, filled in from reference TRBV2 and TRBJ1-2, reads EPEVTQTPSHQVTQMGQEVILRCVPISNHLYFYWYRQILGQKVEFLVSFYNNEISEKSEIFDDQFSVERPDGSNFTLKIRSTKLEDSAMYFCASSTQRSNYGYTFGSGTRLTVV.

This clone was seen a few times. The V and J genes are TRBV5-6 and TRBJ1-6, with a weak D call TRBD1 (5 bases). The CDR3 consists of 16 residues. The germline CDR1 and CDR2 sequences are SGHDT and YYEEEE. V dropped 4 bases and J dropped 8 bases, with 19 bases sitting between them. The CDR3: CASSLGGRGRDSPLHF. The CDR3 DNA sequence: TGTGCCAGCAGCCTGGGTGGGAGGGGTAGAGATTCACCCCTCCACTTT.

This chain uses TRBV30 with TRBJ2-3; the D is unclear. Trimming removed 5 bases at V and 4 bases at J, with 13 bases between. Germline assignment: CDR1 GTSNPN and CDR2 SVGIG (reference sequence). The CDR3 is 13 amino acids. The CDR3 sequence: CAWASVSPDTQYF. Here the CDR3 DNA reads TGTGCCTGGGCTAGTGTATCCCCAGATACGCAGTATTTT.

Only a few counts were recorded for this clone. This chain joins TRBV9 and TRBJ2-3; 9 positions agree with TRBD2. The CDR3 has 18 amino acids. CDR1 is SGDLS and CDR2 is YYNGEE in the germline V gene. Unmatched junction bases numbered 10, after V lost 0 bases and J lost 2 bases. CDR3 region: CASSVGRGTGLATDTQYF. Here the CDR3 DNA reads TGTGCCAGCAGCGTAGGAAGGGGCACGGGACTAGCCACAGATACGCAGTATTTT.

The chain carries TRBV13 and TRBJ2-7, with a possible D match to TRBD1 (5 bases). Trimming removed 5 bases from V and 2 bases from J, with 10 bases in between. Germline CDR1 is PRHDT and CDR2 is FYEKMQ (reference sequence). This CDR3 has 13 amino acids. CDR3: CASSRQNPYEQYF. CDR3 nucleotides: TGTGCCAGCAGCCGACAGAATCCCTACGAGCAGTACTTC.

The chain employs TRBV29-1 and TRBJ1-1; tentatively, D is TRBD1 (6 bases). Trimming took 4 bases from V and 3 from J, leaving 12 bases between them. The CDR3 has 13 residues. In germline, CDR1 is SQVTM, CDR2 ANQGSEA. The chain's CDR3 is CSVVIYRDTEAFF. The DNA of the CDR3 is TGCAGCGTTGTGATTTACAGGGACACTGAAGCTTTCTTT.

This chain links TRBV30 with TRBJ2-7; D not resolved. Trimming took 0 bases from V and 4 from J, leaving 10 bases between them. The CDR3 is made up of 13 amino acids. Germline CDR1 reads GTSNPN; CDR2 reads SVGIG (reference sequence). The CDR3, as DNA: TGTGCCTGGAGTGTATTCCAGGAGTACGAGCAGTACTTC. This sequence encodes CAWSVFQEYEQYF.

CDR3 sequence (DNA): TGTGCCATCAGTAACACGGGCCTGAACTATGGCTACACCTTC. Translated: CAISNTGLNYGYTF. The chain combines TRBV10-3 with TRBJ1-2; no clear D gene. The CDR3 is 14 amino acids. Germline V lookup: CDR1 ENHRY, CDR2 SYGVKD. The V gene lost 5 bases and the J gene lost 2 bases, with 12 bases spanning the gap.

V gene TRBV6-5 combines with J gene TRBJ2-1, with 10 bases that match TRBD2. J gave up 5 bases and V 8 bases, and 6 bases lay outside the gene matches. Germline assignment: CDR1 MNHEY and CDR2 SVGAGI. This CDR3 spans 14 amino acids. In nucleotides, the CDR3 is TGTGCCAGCTCGCTAGCGGGGGTCCACAATGAGCAGTTCTTC. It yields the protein CASSLAGVHNEQFF.

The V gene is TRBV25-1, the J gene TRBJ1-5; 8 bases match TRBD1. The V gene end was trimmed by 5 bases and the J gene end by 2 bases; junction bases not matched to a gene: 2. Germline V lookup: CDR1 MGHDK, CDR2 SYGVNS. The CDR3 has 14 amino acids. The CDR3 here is CASSRGQGNQPQHF. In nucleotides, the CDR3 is TGTGCCAGCAGTAGGGGACAGGGCAATCAGCCCCAGCATTTT.

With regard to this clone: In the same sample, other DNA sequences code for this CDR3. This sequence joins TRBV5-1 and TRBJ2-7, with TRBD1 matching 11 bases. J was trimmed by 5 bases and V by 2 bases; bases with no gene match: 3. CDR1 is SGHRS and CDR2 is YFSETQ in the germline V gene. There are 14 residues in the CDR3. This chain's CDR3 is CASSLGQGAHEQYF. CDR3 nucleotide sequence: TGCGCCAGCAGCTTAGGACAGGGGGCACACGAGCAGTACTTC.

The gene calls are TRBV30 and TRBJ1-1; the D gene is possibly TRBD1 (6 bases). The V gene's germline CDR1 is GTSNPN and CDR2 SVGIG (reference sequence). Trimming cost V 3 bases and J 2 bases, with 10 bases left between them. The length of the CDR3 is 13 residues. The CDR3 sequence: CAWRDRGNTEAFF. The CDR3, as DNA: TGTGCCTGGAGGGACAGAGGAAACACTGAAGCTTTCTTT. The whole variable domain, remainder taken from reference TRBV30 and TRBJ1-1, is SQTIHQWPATLVQPVGSPLSLECTVEGTSNPNLYWYRQAAGRGLQLLFYSVGIGQISSEVPQNLSASRPQDRQFILSSKKLLLSDSGFYLCAWRDRGNTEAFFGQGTRLTVV.

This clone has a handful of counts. CDR3 coding DNA: TGTGCCAGCGGCCCAAGGGGGAGCCTCGGAGGGGAGCTGTTTTTT. Its protein product is CASGPRGSLGGELFF. The V gene is TRBV9, the J gene TRBJ2-2; possible D gene TRBD1, 6 bases. CDR1 is SGDLS, CDR2 YYNGEE, per germline. Trimming left V 7 bases short and J 8 bases short, with 21 bases between. This CDR3 is built from 15 residues.

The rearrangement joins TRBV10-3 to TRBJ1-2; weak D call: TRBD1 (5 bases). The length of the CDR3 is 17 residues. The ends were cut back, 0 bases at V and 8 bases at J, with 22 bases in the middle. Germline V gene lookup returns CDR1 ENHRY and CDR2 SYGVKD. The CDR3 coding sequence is TGTGCCATCAGTGAGTCCCGGGATCAAGGGGCCTTAATCGGCTACACCTTC. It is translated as CAISESRDQGALIGYTF.